The sequence of this TCR beta chain was determined in a study of graft-versus-host responses after intestinal transplantation. Overall study: Multivisceral, liver-intestinal, or isolated intestinal transplants were given to recipients. Recipients uniformly received anti-thymocyte globulin induction, followed by tacrolimus and steroids for about three years.

Study results and limitations: High graft-versus-host to host-versus-graft T cell clonal ratios marked allografts of patients with graft-donor macrochimerism. GvH clones turned up in recipient marrow; some had shown up first in ileum or blood.

A remark on this clone: Its antigen is not identified.

Clones were sequenced by immunoSEQ multiplex PCR, and TCRdb holds only the in-frame ones, with some missing. Of under 100,000 clones in the sample, approximately 90% are singletons; the top ten hold about 16%. V lost 4 bases to trimming and J lost 1 base, with 11 bases between them. Germline values: CDR1 SGDLS, CDR2 YYNGEE. The CDR3 has 14 residues. The TCR originated in a human patient who received an intestinal transplant, so some T cells may come from the graft donor. The chain joins TRBV9 to TRBJ1-1; no definite D call. The sample consisted of PBMCs, taken about 460 days after intestinal transplant. The CDR3 spells CASSLDRQNTEAFF. The CDR3 region has the DNA TGTGCCAGCAGCTTGGATAGGCAGAACACTGAAGCTTTCTTT. Together with reference TRBV9 and TRBJ1-1, the CDR3 gives the full variable domain: DSGVTQTPKHLITATGQRVTLRCSPRSGDLSVYWYQQSLDQGLQFLIQYYNGEERAKGNILERFSAQQFPDLHSELNLSSLELGDSALYFCASSLDRQNTEAFFGQGTRLTVV.